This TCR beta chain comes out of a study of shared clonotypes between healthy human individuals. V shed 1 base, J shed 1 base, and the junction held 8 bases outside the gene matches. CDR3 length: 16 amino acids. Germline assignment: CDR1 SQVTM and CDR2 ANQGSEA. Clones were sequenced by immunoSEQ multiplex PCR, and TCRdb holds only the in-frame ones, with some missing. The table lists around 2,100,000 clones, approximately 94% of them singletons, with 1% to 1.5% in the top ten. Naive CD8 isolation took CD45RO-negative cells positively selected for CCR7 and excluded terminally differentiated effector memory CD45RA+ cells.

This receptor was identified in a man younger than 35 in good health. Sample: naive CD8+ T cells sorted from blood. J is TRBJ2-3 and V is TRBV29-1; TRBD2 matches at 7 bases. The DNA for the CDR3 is TGCAGCGTTGAAGGCCGAAGGGCGGGGGGCACAGATACGCAGTATTTT. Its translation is CSVEGRRAGGTDTQYF.